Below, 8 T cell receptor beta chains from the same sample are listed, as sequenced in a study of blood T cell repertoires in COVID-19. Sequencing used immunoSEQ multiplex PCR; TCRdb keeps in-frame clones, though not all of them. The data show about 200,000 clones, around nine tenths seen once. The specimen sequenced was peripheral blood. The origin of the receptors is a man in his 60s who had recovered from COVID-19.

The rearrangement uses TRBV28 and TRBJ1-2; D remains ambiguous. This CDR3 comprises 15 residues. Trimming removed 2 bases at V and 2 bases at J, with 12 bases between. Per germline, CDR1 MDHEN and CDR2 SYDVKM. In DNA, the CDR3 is TGTGCCAGCAGTTTACTCGAGGATACCAACTATGGCTACACCTTC. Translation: CASSLLEDTNYGYTF.

The CDR3, as DNA: TGTGCCAGCAGCCCCGGACTATTCTCCTACAATGAGCAGTTCTTC. This encodes CASSPGLFSYNEQFF. This chain links TRBV4-2 with TRBJ2-1, with a weak D call TRBD2 (6 bases). The CDR3 spans 15 residues. The germline V and J ends were trimmed by 4 bases and 0 bases, with 10 bases remaining between them. Germline assignment: CDR1 LGHNA and CDR2 YNFKEQ.

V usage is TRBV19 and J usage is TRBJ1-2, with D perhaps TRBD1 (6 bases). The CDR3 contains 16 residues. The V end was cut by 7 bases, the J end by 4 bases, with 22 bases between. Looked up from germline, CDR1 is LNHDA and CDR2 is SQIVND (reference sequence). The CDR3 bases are TGTGCCAGTACCGGAGGGGGGGGGCCCCACGGCTATGGCTACACCTTC. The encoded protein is CASTGGGGPHGYGYTF.

CDR3 sequence (DNA): TGTGCCAGCAGTTTAAAAGCTCAGGGCGCTTTCTTT. It codes for CASSLKAQGAFF. The chain recombines TRBV28 with TRBJ1-1; possibly TRBD1 for D (5 bases). Germline V gene lookup returns CDR1 MDHEN and CDR2 SYDVKM. This CDR3 comprises 12 residues. Trimming took off 2 bases at V and 11 bases at J, with 12 bases between the two ends.

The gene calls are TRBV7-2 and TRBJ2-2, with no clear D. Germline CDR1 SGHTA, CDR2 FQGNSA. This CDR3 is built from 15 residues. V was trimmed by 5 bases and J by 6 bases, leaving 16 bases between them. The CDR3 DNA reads TGTGCCAGCAGCCTCCTATCTAGTGCCCCCGGGGAGCTGTTTTTT. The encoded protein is CASSLLSSAPGELFF.

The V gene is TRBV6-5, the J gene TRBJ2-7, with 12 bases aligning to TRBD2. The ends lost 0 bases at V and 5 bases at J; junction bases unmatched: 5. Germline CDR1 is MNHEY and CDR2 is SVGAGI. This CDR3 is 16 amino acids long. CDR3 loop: CASSYSLAGGPNEQYF. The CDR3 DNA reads TGTGCCAGCAGTTACTCCCTAGCGGGAGGGCCCAACGAGCAGTACTTC.

CDR3 coding DNA: TGTGCCAGCAGTGGGGACAGCGAAAAACTGTTTTTT. This codes for CASSGDSEKLFF. The J gene is TRBJ1-4, the V gene TRBV2; TRBD1 aligns across 7 bases. Germline values: CDR1 SNHLY, CDR2 FYNNEI. V was pared by 4 bases and J by 8 bases, with 1 base of the junction left unmatched. This CDR3 contains 12 residues. The full variable domain, in which reference TRBV2 and TRBJ1-4 provide the parts outside the CDR3, is EPEVTQTPSHQVTQMGQEVILRCVPISNHLYFYWYRQILGQKVEFLVSFYNNEISEKSEIFDDQFSVERPDGSNFTLKIRSTKLEDSAMYFCASSGDSEKLFFGSGTQLSVL.

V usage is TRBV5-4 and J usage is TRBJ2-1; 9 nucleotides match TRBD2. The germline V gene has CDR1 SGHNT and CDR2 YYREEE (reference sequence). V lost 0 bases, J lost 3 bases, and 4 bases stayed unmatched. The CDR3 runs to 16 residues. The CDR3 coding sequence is TGTGCCAGCAGCTTGGATGGACTAGCGAACTACAATGAGCAGTTCTTC. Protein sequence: CASSLDGLANYNEQFF. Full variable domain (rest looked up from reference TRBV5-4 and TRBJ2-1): ETGVTQSPTHLIKTRGQQVTLRCSSQSGHNTVSWYQQALGQGPQFIFQYYREEENGRGNFPPRFSGLQFPNYSSELNVNALELDDSALYLCASSLDGLANYNEQFFGPGTRLTVL.